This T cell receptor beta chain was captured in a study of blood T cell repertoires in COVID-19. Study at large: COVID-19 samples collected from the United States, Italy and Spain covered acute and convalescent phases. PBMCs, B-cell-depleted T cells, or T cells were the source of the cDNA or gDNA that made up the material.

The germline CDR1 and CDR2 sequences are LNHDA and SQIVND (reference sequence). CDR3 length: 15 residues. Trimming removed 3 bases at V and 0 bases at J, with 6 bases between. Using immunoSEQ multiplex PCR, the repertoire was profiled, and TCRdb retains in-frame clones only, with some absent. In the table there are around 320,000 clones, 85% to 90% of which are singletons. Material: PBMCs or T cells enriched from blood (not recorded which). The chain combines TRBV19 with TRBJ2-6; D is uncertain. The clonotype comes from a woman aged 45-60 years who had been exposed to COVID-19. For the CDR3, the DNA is TGTGCCAGTAGTATGGCGGACTCTGGGGCCAACGTCCTGACTTTC. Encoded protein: CASSMADSGANVLTF.